This T cell receptor (beta chain) was sequenced in a study of blood T cell repertoires in COVID-19. This CDR3 has 17 amino acids. Trimming cost V 0 bases and J 2 bases, with 15 bases left between them. CDR1 and CDR2 from the germline V gene are MGHRA and YSYEKL. Generated by immunoSEQ multiplex PCR, the TCRdb table keeps only in-frame clones and is missing some. The sample has more than 250,000 clones, approximately 85% seen once. The chain combines TRBV4-1 with TRBJ2-3; D remains unclear. The sample consisted of peripheral blood. The receptor was isolated from a human donor in a cohort sampled during active COVID-19. The DNA for the CDR3 is TGCGCCAGCAGCCAAGATCTGGATAGCCTCCTCACAGATACGCAGTATTTT. It specifies CASSQDLDSLLTDTQYF.